This T cell receptor (beta chain) comes out of a study of blood T cell repertoires in COVID-19 (dated by TCRdb to about 2020). Regarding the research as a whole: The collaborator samples originated in the United States, Italy and Spain and spanned the acute and convalescent phases of COVID-19. The material from the prospective study consisted of cDNA or gDNA derived from T cells, B-cell-depleted T cells, or PBMCs. The samples were drawn from two sources: the first 160 participants of the ongoing ImmuneRACE study, and 1,000 to 1,500 subjects contributed by 6 global collaborators. Nearly every sample came with metadata listing a de-identified subject ID, COVID-19 status, age in years and sex. Deeply sampled blood TCRbeta repertoires from subjects exposed to, actively infected with, or recovered from COVID-19 were included in the dataset. A freely available public database, intended as a resource for researchers studying the immune response to SARS-CoV-2, is where the repertoires were released. Where available, HLA class I and class II types were taken from metadata supplied by the sample provider and were not determined by assay-based typing.

Trimming removed 5 bases from V and 5 bases from J, leaving 20 bases between the germline ends. Measured from the cysteine to the phenylalanine, the CDR3 is 16 residues long. Of all the DNA, just the CDR3 is kept, 48 bases in frame from base 1. CDR1 LGHDT and CDR2 YNNKEL were looked up in the germline V gene (reference sequence). Collaborating institutions collected whole blood in K2EDTA tubes following their own protocols. Collaborator samples were shipped for TCRbeta analysis as frozen whole blood, isolated PBMCs, or DNA extracted from either sample type. About this clone itself: It has no known antigen specificity. No per-base quality is available; no much larger clone lies one base away.

TCRbeta CDR3 regions were amplified from genomic DNA by means of the immunoSEQ Assay, a bias-controlled multiplex PCR. In the original analysis: The number of nucleated cells in each sample was estimated by amplification of reference gene primers within the assay. Sequence reads were collapsed and filtered to measure the absolute abundance of every unique TCRbeta CDR3 rearrangement. Productive Simpson clonality was computed per sample as the square root of Simpson's diversity index over productive rearrangements. TCRdb's version of the immuneACCESS table is confined to in-frame rearrangements and falls short of the full clone set. An unresolved V gene accounts for under half of the shortfall where checked; the remainder is of unknown origin. The V and J calls and clone size are taken from that table; D and trimming were inferred from the DNA. The table for this sample lists under 350,000 clones; around 84% of them were counted only once. Together, the top ten hold 1% to 1.5% of the sample.

Paper-wide results and their limitations: The amount of clinical and demographic metadata varied by source and participant and was provided uncurated.

Sequenced material: peripheral blood. The receptor comes from a man aged 70-80 years with acute or convalescent COVID-19. This receptor chain uses TRBV3-1 (or the pseudogene TRBV3-2) and TRBJ2-3, and perhaps TRBD2 as D gene, on 5 matching bases. The encoded CDR3 is CASSAGGQVLVDTQYF. The bases are TGTGCCAGCAGCGCTGGAGGCCAAGTTTTGGTAGATACGCAGTATTTT.